This TCR beta chain was recorded in a study of cytomegalovirus exposure and HLA in healthy donors. Regarding the study as a whole: In vitro assays verified that three CMV-associated chains recognized CMV antigens specifically.

V was clipped by 4 bases and J by 1 base; unmatched bases: 5. The V gene's germline CDR1 is LNHNV and CDR2 YYDKDF (reference sequence). This CDR3 has 16 residues. The repertoire was sequenced with immunoSEQ multiplex PCR; TCRdb's copy has only in-frame clones and lacks some. The sample lists 120,000 or so clones, roughly nine tenths seen once, with roughly 2% in the top ten. Concerning this clone itself: The antigen is unknown.

Sequencing used PBMCs. The gene calls are TRBV15 and TRBJ2-5; 11 bases are shared with TRBD1. The TCR originated in a woman under 30 in good health and CMV-seronegative. CDR3 region: CATSTRDRGTQETQYF. The CDR3 nucleotides read TGTGCCACCAGCACCAGGGACAGGGGGACCCAAGAGACCCAGTACTTC.